This is a list of T cell receptor beta chains from one sample in a study of CD4 T cells in relation to SARS-CoV-2 and coronaviruses. Clones were sequenced by immunoSEQ multiplex PCR, and TCRdb holds only the in-frame ones, with some missing. The profile shows roughly 18,000 clones, about 80% of them singletons. Their target antigens are unknown. Specimen: CD4+ T cells from PBMCs, cultured in vitro. The receptors originated from a human donor in good health. The CDR3 runs from the conserved cysteine through the conserved F or W. The D gene is left open where the match is weak. The size field is filled for only some rows; it gives once, few, many or a size class.

>21|TRBJ1-4|-|TRBV3-1/TRBV3-2|-
CASSQSNRRGVLGRRGEKLFF
TGTGCCAGCAGCCAATCCAACCGGCGGGGTGTATTAGGCCGGCGGGGTGAAAAACTGTTTTTT
>16|TRBJ2-6|few|TRBV7-8|TRBD2
CASETSGDSGANVLTF
TGTGCCAGCGAAACTAGCGGAGACTCTGGGGCCAACGTCCTGACTTTC
>19|TRBJ2-4|-|TRBV6-4|-
CASSDSRQVAGGAKNIQYF
TGTGCCAGCAGTGACTCGCGTCAGGTCGCCGGGGGAGCCAAAAACATTCAGTACTTC
>14|TRBJ2-2|-|TRBV6-1|-
CASSEIPGTSGLFF
TGTGCCAGCAGTGAAATTCCCGGGACATCCGGGCTGTTTTTT
>13|TRBJ1-1|-|TRBV5-6|-
CASSFTENTEAFF
TGTGCCAGCAGCTTTACAGAGAACACTGAAGCTTTCTTT
>19|TRBJ2-6|-|TRBV5-1|TRBD1
CASSFLSGGAWSGANVLTF
TGCGCCAGCAGCTTTCTATCAGGGGGCGCTTGGTCTGGGGCCAACGTCCTGACTTTC
>16|TRBJ2-7|-|TRBV5-1|TRBD2
CASSSGTSGRAIEQYF
TGCGCCAGCAGCTCCGGGACTAGCGGGAGGGCGATCGAGCAGTACTTC
>15|TRBJ2-2|-|TRBV6-6|TRBD2
CASSPSGTNTGELFF
TGTGCCAGCAGTCCTAGCGGGACGAACACCGGGGAGCTGTTTTTT
>13|TRBJ2-1|-|TRBV10-3|-
CAISGGGLDEQFF
TGTGCCATCAGTGGGGGGGGCTTGGATGAGCAGTTCTTC
>16|TRBJ2-1|-|TRBV24-1|TRBD2
CATSDWGLAGENEQFF
TGTGCCACCAGTGATTGGGGACTAGCGGGAGAAAATGAGCAGTTCTTC
>15|TRBJ2-6|few|TRBV14|-
CASSQDGTGANVLTF
TGTGCCAGCAGCCAAGATGGGACTGGGGCCAACGTCCTGACTTTC
>13|TRBJ2-2|few|TRBV4-1|-
CASSQVAVGELFF
TGCGCCAGCAGCCAGGTGGCGGTCGGGGAGCTGTTTTTT
>16|TRBJ1-1|few|TRBV27|-
CASSLSVGGMNTEAFF
TGTGCCAGCAGTTTAAGTGTAGGCGGGATGAACACTGAAGCTTTCTTT